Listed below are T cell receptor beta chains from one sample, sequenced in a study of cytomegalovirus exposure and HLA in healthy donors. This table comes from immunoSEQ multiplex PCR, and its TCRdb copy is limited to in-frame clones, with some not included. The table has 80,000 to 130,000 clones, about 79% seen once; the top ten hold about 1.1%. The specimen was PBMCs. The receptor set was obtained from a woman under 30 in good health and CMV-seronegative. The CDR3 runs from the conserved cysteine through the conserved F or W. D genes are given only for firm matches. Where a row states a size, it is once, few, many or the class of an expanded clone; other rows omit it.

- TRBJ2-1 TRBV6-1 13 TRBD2 CASSFTSGGPPLF TGTGCCAGCAGTTTTACTAGCGGAGGCCCCCCCCTCTTC
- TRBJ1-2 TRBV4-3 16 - CASSQDRRALGYGYTF TGCGCCAGCAGCCAAGATCGGCGGGCTCTAGGCTATGGCTACACCTTC
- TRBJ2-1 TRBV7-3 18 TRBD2 CASSPTSGRASDYNEQFF TGTGCCAGCAGCCCCACTAGCGGGAGGGCCTCCGACTACAATGAGCAGTTCTTC
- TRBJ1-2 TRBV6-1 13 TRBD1 CASSPGQGRGYTF TGTGCCAGCAGTCCGGGACAGGGTAGGGGCTACACCTTC
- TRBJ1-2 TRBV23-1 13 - CASSRPAHYGYTF TGCGCCAGCAGTCGTCCCGCGCACTATGGCTACACCTTC
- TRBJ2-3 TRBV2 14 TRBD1 CASRRQGGTDTQYF TGTGCCAGCAGGAGGCAGGGGGGCACAGATACGCAGTATTTT
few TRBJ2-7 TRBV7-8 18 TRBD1 CASSLAISGRGIPYEQYF TGTGCCAGCAGCTTAGCTATTTCCGGCAGGGGGATCCCCTACGAGCAGTACTTC
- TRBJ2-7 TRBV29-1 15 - CSAKTGTAAGYEQYF TGCAGCGCCAAAACCGGGACTGCCGCTGGGTACGAGCAGTACTTC
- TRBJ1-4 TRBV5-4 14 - CASSLWPRLEKLFF TGTGCCAGCAGCTTATGGCCCAGACTAGAAAAACTGTTTTTT
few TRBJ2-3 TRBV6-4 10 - CASSCSTQYF TGTGCCAGCAGTTGTAGTACGCAGTATTTT
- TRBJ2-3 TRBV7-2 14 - CASSPHLRTDTQYF TGTGCCAGCAGCCCTCACCTGAGGACAGATACGCAGTATTTT
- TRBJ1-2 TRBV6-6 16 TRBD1 CASSYSGTGETYGYTF TGTGCCAGCAGTTACTCCGGGACAGGGGAAACCTATGGCTACACCTTC
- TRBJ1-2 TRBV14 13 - CASSRAGVYGYTF TGTGCCAGCAGCCGGGCGGGGGTCTATGGCTACACCTTC
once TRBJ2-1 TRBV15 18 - CATSREAGTHSSYNEQFF TGTGCCACCAGCAGAGAAGCCGGGACACACAGCTCCTACAATGAGCAGTTCTTC
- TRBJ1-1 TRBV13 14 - CASSLGREGTEAFF TGTGCCAGCAGCTTAGGCCGGGAGGGCACTGAAGCTTTCTTT
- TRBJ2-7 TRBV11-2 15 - CASSLAPGFYYEQYF TGTGCCAGCAGCTTAGCACCAGGATTTTACTACGAGCAGTACTTC
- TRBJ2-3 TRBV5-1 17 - CASSWTGTSRNFDTQYF TGCGCCAGCAGCTGGACCGGGACAAGTCGGAATTTCGATACGCAGTATTTT